These 5 T cell receptor beta chains share one sample of origin, sequenced in a study of blood T cell repertoires in COVID-19. Clones were sequenced by immunoSEQ multiplex PCR, and TCRdb holds only the in-frame ones, with some missing. The table lists approximately 110,000 clones, about three quarters of them singletons, with 0.86% in the top ten. Sequencing used peripheral blood. All receptors derive from a human donor with acute or convalescent COVID-19. The donor label of this sample is uncertain.

This chain uses TRBV4-1 with TRBJ1-1; D is possibly TRBD1 (5 bases). The CDR3 sequence is 19 residues long. The germline CDR1 and CDR2 sequences are MGHRA and YSYEKL. The V gene lost 0 bases and the J gene lost 1 base, with 21 bases spanning the gap. The chain's CDR3 is CASSQDTLLGGRPNTEAFF. The CDR3 nucleotides are TGCGCCAGCAGCCAAGATACGCTGCTGGGGGGACGGCCGAACACTGAAGCTTTCTTT.

V gene TRBV12-3 or TRBV12-4 combines with J gene TRBJ2-7; D might be TRBD1 (5 bases). This CDR3 is built from 13 residues. V shed 6 bases and J shed 1 base, with 10 bases lying between them. The DNA for the CDR3 is TGTGCCAGCAGCCTCGACAGATCCTACGAGCAGTACGTC. Residues: CASSLDRSYEQYV.

The V gene is TRBV9, the J gene TRBJ1-1; no clear D gene. V was pared by 4 bases and J by 5 bases, with 15 bases between. The length of the CDR3 is 14 residues. Germline CDR1 SGDLS, CDR2 YYNGEE. The CDR3 spells CASSPITGKTEAFF. In nucleotides, the CDR3 is TGTGCCAGCAGCCCCATAACCGGGAAAACTGAAGCTTTCTTT.

The sample holds a few counts of this clone. The gene calls are TRBV4-1 and TRBJ1-4; 9 bases are shared with TRBD1. The CDR3 length is 16 residues. From germline, CDR1 is MGHRA and CDR2 YSYEKL. V shed 4 bases, J shed 13 bases, and the junction held 16 bases outside the gene matches. The CDR3 DNA reads TGCGCCAGCAGCCGAGACTCCGGGACAGGGAGTGTGGGACTGTTTTTT. Translated: CASSRDSGTGSVGLFF.

This clone was picked up a small number of times. CDR3 protein: CASSLGGAPYEQYF. The CDR3 region has the DNA TGCGCCAGCAGCTTGGGTGGAGCGCCCTACGAGCAGTACTTC. J is TRBJ2-7 and V is TRBV5-1; D not resolved. Trimming removed 0 bases at V and 2 bases at J, with 9 bases between. Germline CDR1 reads SGHRS; CDR2 reads YFSETQ. This CDR3 region has 14 residues.